Each of the 10 T cell receptor beta chains below was sequenced from the same sample in a study of beta chain features in type 1 diabetes. The authors reverse transcribed all of the isolated RNA, so sequencing captured expressed TCRB transcripts. The table came from immunoSEQ multiplex PCR; TCRdb's copy has only in-frame clones and leaves some out. Here the sample spans some 230,000 clones, over 9.5% being singletons. The material sequenced was naive CD4+ T cells from blood. These receptors originate from a woman aged 18-29 years in good health.

This clone has only a few counts. The rearrangement links TRBV5-1 to TRBJ1-1; possibly TRBD1 for D (5 bases). This CDR3 has 15 residues. V lost 2 bases and J lost 1, with 12 bases in between. From germline, CDR1 is SGHRS and CDR2 YFSETQ. CDR3 amino acids: CASSLGQQRNTEAFF. As DNA, the CDR3 is TGCGCCAGCAGCTTAGGACAACAACGGAACACTGAAGCTTTCTTT.

The J gene is TRBJ1-1, the V gene TRBV5-1, with TRBD1 matching over 8 bases. Germline CDR1 SGHRS, CDR2 YFSETQ. The V and J ends lost 0 bases and 4 bases, in that order; junction bases with no gene match: 5. CDR3 length: 15 amino acids. The CDR3 DNA reads as TGCGCCAGCAGCTTGGCCACAGACAGGGGCACTGAAGCTTTCTTT. It codes for CASSLATDRGTEAFF.

J is TRBJ2-1 and V is TRBV11-2, with D possibly TRBD2 on 5 matching bases. The CDR3 has 13 amino acids. V was cut by 7 bases and J by 2 bases, with 9 bases left in between. The V gene's germline CDR1 is SGHAT and CDR2 FQNNGV. The CDR3 reads CASKTGTYNEQFF. CDR3 in DNA: TGTGCCAGCAAAACCGGGACCTACAATGAGCAGTTCTTC.

Only a few counts were recorded for this clone. This chain's CDR3 is CASRAPQLAGGSYEQYF. The CDR3 DNA sequence: TGTGCCAGCAGGGCCCCCCAACTAGCGGGAGGATCCTACGAGCAGTACTTC. The chain links TRBV27 to TRBJ2-7; 12 bases align to TRBD2. The CDR3 extends over 17 amino acids. Germline V lookup: CDR1 MNHEY, CDR2 SMNVEV (reference sequence). V lost 6 bases and J lost 1; bases outside the gene matches: 10.

A few counts support this clone. V is TRBV30 and J is TRBJ2-5; tentatively, D is TRBD2 (5 bases). Germline V lookup: CDR1 GTSNPN, CDR2 SVGIG (reference sequence). The ends were cut back, 2 bases at V and 2 bases at J, with 15 bases in the middle. The CDR3 length is 15 residues. The CDR3 DNA is TGTGCCTGGAGTTCCGGACTGGCTTATCAAGAGACCCAGTACTTC. It specifies CAWSSGLAYQETQYF. The full variable domain, its missing parts supplied by reference TRBV30 and TRBJ2-5, is SQTIHQWPATLVQPVGSPLSLECTVEGTSNPNLYWYRQAAGRGLQLLFYSVGIGQISSEVPQNLSASRPQDRQFILSSKKLLLSDSGFYLCAWSSGLAYQETQYFGPGTRLLVL.

The rearrangement joins TRBV30 to TRBJ1-1; D is perhaps TRBD1 (5 bases). CDR3 length equals 16 residues. The V gene lost 3 bases and the J gene lost 0 bases, with 17 bases spanning the gap. Germline V lookup: CDR1 GTSNPN, CDR2 SVGIG (reference sequence). The CDR3 sequence is CAWRGRVDRLNTEAFF. The DNA of the CDR3 is TGTGCCTGGAGGGGAAGGGTCGACAGACTGAACACTGAAGCTTTCTTT.

The J gene is TRBJ2-1, the V gene TRBV25-1; 10 bases are shared with TRBD2. This CDR3 is 16 amino acids long. From germline, CDR1 is MGHDK and CDR2 SYGVNS. Trimming cost V 2 bases and J 8 bases; bases outside gene matches: 9. The CDR3 protein is CASSEPSGRALDEQFF. The CDR3 nucleotides read TGTGCCAGCAGTGAACCCAGCGGGAGGGCCCTGGATGAGCAGTTCTTC.

The chain joins TRBV18 to TRBJ1-6; 10 bases are shared with TRBD1. Germline CDR1 is KGHSH and CDR2 is LQKENI. Trimming cost V 5 bases and J 11 bases; bases outside gene matches: 9. The CDR3 totals 15 residues. The CDR3 loop is CASSSTGTGATPLHF. The CDR3 DNA follows: TGTGCCAGCTCAAGTACCGGGACAGGGGCCACACCCCTCCACTTT.

The V call is TRBV19, the J call TRBJ1-1, with a possible D match to TRBD1 (6 bases). This CDR3 spans 16 amino acids. Deletions cut 3 bases from V and 4 bases from J, with 18 bases between. Germline-derived CDR1 and CDR2 are LNHDA and SQIVND (reference sequence). The CDR3 nucleotides read TGTGCCAGTAGTATCACCGGGGGGCCGTCGGGCACTGAAGCTTTCTTT. Translation: CASSITGGPSGTEAFF.

The chain recombines TRBV13 with TRBJ2-1, with 13 nucleotides matching TRBD2. Trimming took 5 bases from V and 9 from J; bases not matched to a gene: 7. The CDR3 extends over 15 amino acids. CDR1 is PRHDT, CDR2 FYEKMQ, per germline (reference sequence). In DNA form, the CDR3 reads TGTGCCAGCAGCCCCGGACTAGCGGGAGTCTCTGAGCAGTTCTTC. Amino acid sequence: CASSPGLAGVSEQFF.